In its sample, the clone carrying this TCR beta chain was seen a few times. The use of genomic DNA as template underpinned the TCR beta VDJ and CDR3 profiling. TCRdb re-derived calls from the reads in MiXCR, one entry per CDR3 protein. The repertoire holds under 350,000 distinct CDR3 sequences, 45% to 65% seen once, with 1% to 1.5% in the top ten. Trimming pared 6 bases from V and 6 bases from J, leaving 11 bases between. The CDR3 length is 13 residues. Per germline, CDR1 ENHRY and CDR2 SYGVKD. The sample belongs to a study of CD8+CD57+ T cells in acquired aplastic anemia. Overall study: Average DNA yield from sorted CD4+ and CD8+ cells was roughly 3 ug.

In patients chosen for sequencing, flow cytometry had shown CD8+CD57+ cell expansion. Each patient carried a diagnosis of severe acquired aplastic anemia. The origin of this receptor is a human donor with aplastic anemia. The rearrangement joins TRBV10-3 to TRBJ1-4, with a possible D match to TRBD1 (5 bases). The specimen was sorted CD4+, CD8+, or CD8+CD57+ T cells (not recorded which) from PBMCs. CDR3 DNA sequence: TGTGCCATCAGAGTGGGGGAGGATGAAAAACTGTTTTTT. Translated, it gives CAIRVGEDEKLFF.